One and the same sample provided the 13 T cell receptor beta chains below, sequenced in a study of preoperative IRX-2 immunotherapy in early breast cancer. Repertoires were generated with immunoSEQ multiplex PCR, while TCRdb's copy carries only in-frame clones and drops some. The table records some 30,000 clones, around 83% of them present only once. Described treatment: preoperative locoregional IRX-2 cytokine immunotherapy. This material consisted of lymph node tissue, taken from a patient treated with IRX-2 immunotherapy. These receptors all stem from a human donor with breast cancer.

This rearrangement joins TRBV29-1 to TRBJ1-2; 7 positions agree with TRBD1. Germline loops: CDR1 SQVTM, CDR2 ANQGSEA. J lost 5 bases, V lost 4 bases, and 10 bases had no gene match. This CDR3 contains 14 residues. CDR3 sequence reads: CSVGLGEQGYGYTF. CDR3 nucleotide sequence: TGCAGCGTTGGCCTAGGCGAACAGGGGTATGGCTACACCTTC.

The chain couples TRBV6-8 to TRBJ1-1, with D maybe TRBD1 (6 bases). The ends were cut back, 6 bases at V and 7 bases at J, with 18 bases in the middle. This CDR3 has 14 amino acids. CDR1 is MNHGY, CDR2 SAAAGT, per germline. The CDR3 region is CASRELGAVVEAFF. The CDR3 bases are TGTGCCAGCAGGGAGTTGGGGGCAGTGGTTGAAGCTTTCTTT.

This sequence joins TRBV5-1 and TRBJ2-7, with 9 nucleotides matching TRBD1. V gave up 3 bases and J gave up 2 bases; unmatched junction bases: 9. The CDR3 spans 16 residues. CDR1 is SGHRS and CDR2 is YFSETQ in the germline V gene. This CDR3 is CASSSSGTGYTYEQYF. CDR3 in DNA: TGCGCCAGCAGCTCTTCCGGGACAGGGTATACCTACGAGCAGTACTTC.

The gene calls are TRBV5-1 and TRBJ2-7; the match to TRBD1 covers 7 bases. The CDR3 loop spans 14 amino acids. The V gene's germline CDR1 is SGHRS and CDR2 YFSETQ. With V trimmed by 3 bases and J by 7 bases, 10 bases remained unmatched. The CDR3 nucleotides are TGCGCCAGCAGCTATTCGACAGGGAAGAGGGAGCAGTACTTC. Translation: CASSYSTGKREQYF.

The chain has TRBV6-8 and TRBJ2-2; weak D call: TRBD2 (6 bases). V was pared by 8 bases and J by 7 bases, with 20 bases between. Germline V CDR1 and CDR2: MNHGY, SAAAGT. CDR3 length: 15 amino acids. CDR3 sequence: CASGRAGTGNGELFF. In DNA, the CDR3 is TGTGCCAGCGGCCGAGCCGGGACTGGGAACGGGGAGCTGTTTTTT.

The rearrangement joins TRBV19 to TRBJ1-4, with a weak D call TRBD1 (6 bases). The CDR3 has 18 residues. Germline lookup yields CDR1 LNHDA and CDR2 SQIVND (reference sequence). V lost 4 bases and J lost 8, with 26 bases in between. CDR3 sequence (DNA): TGTGCCAGTAGTAGTCTGGGGGGCAGGCGTGTGTGGAGCGAAAAACTGTTTTTT. Protein sequence: CASSSLGGRRVWSEKLFF.

The V and J genes are TRBV29-1 and TRBJ1-2, with a tentative D call TRBD1 (6 bases). Germline CDR1 and CDR2: SQVTM and ANQGSEA. The CDR3 contains 14 residues. The V end lost 3 bases, the J end lost 4 bases, and 15 bases lay between the germline ends. DNA for the CDR3: TGCAGCGTTGAGGCCGCAGGGGTAGTCTATGGCTACACCTTC. It yields the protein CSVEAAGVVYGYTF.

The chain couples TRBV6-8 to TRBJ2-7; D is unclear. CDR3 length: 16 residues. Trimming left V 0 bases short and J 3 bases short, with 15 bases between. Germline assignment: CDR1 MNHGY and CDR2 SAAAGT. CDR3 nucleotide sequence: TGTGCCAGCAGTTACTCTCCGAAGGACGAGAGCTACGAGCAGTACTTC. This encodes CASSYSPKDESYEQYF.

This clone was observed once. J is TRBJ2-1 and V is TRBV6-7, with D perhaps matching TRBD1 or TRBD2 (7 bases each). TRBV6-7 is labeled an ORF, and its function is uncertain. V was clipped by 5 bases and J by 5 bases, with 19 bases between them. CDR3 length: 16 amino acids. CDR3 protein: CASSLPGGGPHNEQFF. The CDR3 bases are TGTGCCAGCAGTCTTCCAGGGGGGGGGCCCCACAATGAGCAGTTCTTC.

The genes are TRBV7-5 and TRBJ1-4; the table's D call of TRBD1 was not tested on the DNA. TRBV7-5 constitutes a pseudogene. This CDR3 has 16 amino acids. DNA for the CDR3: TGTGCCAGCAGCGTAGGACAGGCCACAACTAATGAAAAACTGTTTTTT. As protein: CASSVGQATTNEKLFF.

This rearrangement joins TRBV6-7 to TRBJ1-3; no clear D gene. TRBV6-7 is filed as an ORF, its function uncertain. Trimming cost V 2 bases and J 0 bases, with 8 bases left between them. The CDR3 is made up of 15 amino acids. The CDR3 loop reads CASSYSPSSGNTIYF. The CDR3 DNA follows: TGTGCCAGCAGTTACAGTCCCAGCTCTGGAAACACCATATATTTT.

This rearrangement joins TRBV28 to TRBJ2-1, with D perhaps TRBD2 (6 bases). This CDR3 contains 16 residues. In germline, CDR1 is MDHEN, CDR2 SYDVKM. Deletions cut 8 bases from V and 0 bases from J, with 17 bases between. In nucleotides, the CDR3 is TGTGCCAGCCGTGAGTTAGCGGCTAGCTCCTACAATGAGCAGTTCTTC. This sequence encodes CASRELAASSYNEQFF.

The rearrangement links TRBV28 to TRBJ2-7; D uncertain. The CDR3 sequence is 14 residues long. Trimming pared 1 base from V and 4 bases from J, leaving 11 bases between. Germline loops: CDR1 MDHEN, CDR2 SYDVKM. CDR3 nucleotides: TGTGCCAGCAGTTTATTTCAGGTTCGGTACGAGCAGTACTTC. The encoded protein is CASSLFQVRYEQYF.